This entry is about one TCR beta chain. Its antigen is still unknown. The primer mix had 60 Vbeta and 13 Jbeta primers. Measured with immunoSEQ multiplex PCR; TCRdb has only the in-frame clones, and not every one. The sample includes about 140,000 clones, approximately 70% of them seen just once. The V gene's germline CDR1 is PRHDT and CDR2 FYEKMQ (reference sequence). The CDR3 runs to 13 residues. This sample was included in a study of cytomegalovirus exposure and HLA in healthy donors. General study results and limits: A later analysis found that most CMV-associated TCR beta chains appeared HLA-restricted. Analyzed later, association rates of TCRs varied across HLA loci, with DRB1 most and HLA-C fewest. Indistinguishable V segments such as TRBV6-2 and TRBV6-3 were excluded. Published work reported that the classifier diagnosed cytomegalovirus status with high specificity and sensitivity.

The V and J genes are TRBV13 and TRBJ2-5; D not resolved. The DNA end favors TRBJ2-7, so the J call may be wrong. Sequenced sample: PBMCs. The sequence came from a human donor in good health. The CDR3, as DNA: TGTGCCAGCAGCACAGTGGGCAGCTACGAGCAGTACTTC. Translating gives CASSTVGSYEQYF.